The 17 T cell receptor beta chains given below trace back to one sample, sequenced in a study of technical replicates of blood from a handful of donors. Some clones are missing from TCRdb's copy, which holds only in-frame ones; the method was immunoSEQ multiplex PCR. The sample records 85,000 to 100,000 clones, 85% to 95% being singletons. Sequenced sample: T cells isolated from PBMCs. Receptors were obtained from a human donor in good health.

The J gene is TRBJ2-7, the V gene TRBV4-1; D possibly corresponds to TRBD1 (5 bases). V shed 1 base and J shed 5 bases, with 9 bases lying between them. The CDR3 is 13 amino acids. CDR1 and CDR2 (germline): MGHRA, YSYEKL. The CDR3 DNA sequence: TGCGCCAGCAGCCAAGTGCTAGGGGACGAGCAGTACTTC. Encoded protein: CASSQVLGDEQYF.

This chain links TRBV6-5 with TRBJ2-7; D may be TRBD2 (5 bases). Germline V lookup: CDR1 MNHEY, CDR2 SVGAGI. The CDR3 runs 13 residues. The germline V and J ends were trimmed by 6 bases and 5 bases, with 14 bases remaining between them. The CDR3 is CASSPRGFNEQYF. The CDR3 DNA follows: TGTGCCAGCAGCCCCCGGGGATTTAACGAGCAGTACTTC.

This chain joins TRBV4-1 and TRBJ1-1; D is ambiguous. Trimming left V 5 bases short and J 1 base short, with 11 bases between. The germline CDR1 and CDR2 sequences are MGHRA and YSYEKL. The CDR3 length is 14 residues. CDR3 in DNA: TGCGCCAGCAGCTATAGCGCAGGGAACACTGAAGCTTTCTTT. Its protein product is CASSYSAGNTEAFF.

The chain is built from TRBV4-2 and TRBJ1-2; D is ambiguous. The CDR3 has 14 amino acids. Between the trimmed V and J ends, which lost 0 bases and 3 bases, there was a span of 8 bases. Germline CDR1 is LGHNA and CDR2 is YNFKEQ. CDR3 residues: CASSQDEAYYGYTF. The CDR3 nucleotides are TGTGCCAGCAGCCAAGACGAAGCTTACTATGGCTACACCTTC.

The chain employs TRBV7-2 and TRBJ1-2, with D perhaps TRBD1 (5 bases). V was clipped by 1 base and J by 4 bases, with 13 bases between them. Germline V gene data show CDR1 as SGHTA and CDR2 as FQGNSA. The CDR3 has 15 amino acids. CDR3 in amino acids: CASSLVTGPIYGYTF. In nucleotides, the CDR3 is TGTGCCAGCAGCTTAGTTACAGGACCGATCTATGGCTACACCTTC.

This chain connects TRBV5-4 to TRBJ2-7, with TRBD1 identical over 7 bases. The CDR3 is made up of 14 amino acids. Losses at the gene ends were 4 bases for V and 0 bases for J; bases not matched to a gene: 4. The germline V gene has CDR1 SGHNT and CDR2 YYREEE (reference sequence). CDR3 nucleotides: TGTGCCAGCAGCCTCGGGACAGACTCCTACGAGCAGTACTTC. This sequence encodes CASSLGTDSYEQYF.

The chain has TRBV5-1 and TRBJ2-2; maybe TRBD2 (7 bases). Trimming left V 4 bases short and J 3 bases short, with 13 bases between. The germline V gene has CDR1 SGHRS and CDR2 YFSETQ. The CDR3 is 15 residues long. CDR3 protein: CASSGGGGYTGELFF. The CDR3 DNA follows: TGCGCCAGCAGCGGGGGCGGGGGCTACACCGGGGAGCTGTTTTTT.

This chain connects TRBV19 to TRBJ2-2, with a tentative D call TRBD2 (6 bases). There are 15 residues in the CDR3. Germline assignment: CDR1 LNHDA and CDR2 SQIVND (reference sequence). V lost 5 bases, J lost 6 bases, and 16 bases lay in between. This CDR3 is CASSPRPGEAGELFF. The CDR3 DNA reads as TGTGCCAGTAGTCCCCGGCCCGGGGAGGCCGGGGAGCTGTTTTTT.

This clone was counted a single time. The chain employs TRBV7-9 and TRBJ2-7, with 8 positions matching TRBD1. CDR3 size: 15 residues. Per germline, CDR1 SEHNR and CDR2 FQNEAQ (reference sequence). V lost 7 bases, J lost 2 bases, and 10 bases stayed unmatched. The CDR3 sequence is CASTSRQGLAYEQYF. The CDR3 DNA reads as TGTGCCAGCACCTCCCGACAGGGGCTGGCCTACGAGCAGTACTTC.

This sequence joins TRBV9 and TRBJ2-2; 7 nucleotides match TRBD1. CDR3 length equals 17 residues. Per the germline V gene, CDR1 is SGDLS and CDR2 is YYNGEE. J gave up 0 bases and V 0 bases, and 5 bases lay outside the gene matches. The DNA for the CDR3 is TGTGCCAGCAGCGTAGCTCGGGACAGCCCGAACACCGGGGAGCTGTTTTTT. Translating it yields CASSVARDSPNTGELFF.

This clone occurred once. The V call is TRBV9, the J call TRBJ1-1; D not resolved. From germline, CDR1 is SGDLS and CDR2 YYNGEE. The length of the CDR3 is 14 residues. V gave up 1 base and J gave up 1 base, with 8 bases separating them. The CDR3 coding sequence is TGTGCCAGCAGCGTATCGGGTGGGAACACTGAAGCTTTCTTT. Its translation is CASSVSGGNTEAFF.

The chain carries TRBV2 and TRBJ2-7; D is unclear. V gave up 3 bases and J gave up 2 bases, with 8 bases separating them. The CDR3 loop spans 13 amino acids. CDR1 and CDR2 from the germline V gene are SNHLY and FYNNEI. The CDR3 loop is CASSELSAYEQYF. The DNA for the CDR3 is TGTGCCAGCAGTGAGCTATCTGCCTACGAGCAGTACTTC.

This rearrangement joins TRBV10-2 to TRBJ2-1; no firm D call. The CDR3 length is 13 residues. Germline CDR1 and CDR2: WSHSY and SAAADI. The V and J ends lost 9 bases and 6 bases respectively, with 15 bases between them. This CDR3 reads CASSKGIGNEQFF. CDR3 in DNA: TGCGCCAGTAGCAAAGGTATAGGCAATGAGCAGTTCTTC.

The rearrangement uses TRBV28 and TRBJ2-1, with 7 bases lining up with TRBD2. V gave up 5 bases and J gave up 4 bases; unmatched junction bases: 5. The germline V gene has CDR1 MDHEN and CDR2 SYDVKM. The length of the CDR3 is 14 residues. The CDR3 DNA sequence: TGTGCCAGCAGTACGCTAGCGGAATACAATGAGCAGTTCTTC. The encoded protein is CASSTLAEYNEQFF.

V gene TRBV7-9 combines with J gene TRBJ2-1; D gene ambiguous. CDR1 and CDR2 from the germline V gene are SEHNR and FQNEAQ (reference sequence). The CDR3 is 16 amino acids. V was shortened by 2 bases and J by 5 bases, with 16 bases between the two germline ends. CDR3 coding DNA: TGTGCCAGCAGCTTATGGGCTGGTGGGTCTGACAATGAGCAGTTCTTC. Translating it yields CASSLWAGGSDNEQFF.

This clone came up once. The V and J genes are TRBV19 and TRBJ1-5; possible D gene TRBD1, 6 bases. Germline V gene sequence: CDR1 LNHDA, CDR2 SQIVND (reference sequence). Trimming took 0 bases from V and 7 from J, leaving 13 bases between them. This CDR3 comprises 15 residues. The CDR3 reads CASSIDVQGIQPQHF. The CDR3 bases are TGTGCCAGTAGTATAGACGTACAGGGAATCCAGCCCCAGCATTTT.

The V and J genes are TRBV7-9 and TRBJ1-1; 8 bases fit TRBD1. The V gene's germline CDR1 is SEHNR and CDR2 FQNEAQ (reference sequence). Unmatched junction bases numbered 8, after V lost 5 bases and J lost 3 bases. The CDR3 loop spans 15 amino acids. The CDR3 is CASSARQGLYTEAFF. The CDR3 DNA sequence: TGTGCCAGCAGCGCCCGACAGGGGTTGTACACTGAAGCTTTCTTT.